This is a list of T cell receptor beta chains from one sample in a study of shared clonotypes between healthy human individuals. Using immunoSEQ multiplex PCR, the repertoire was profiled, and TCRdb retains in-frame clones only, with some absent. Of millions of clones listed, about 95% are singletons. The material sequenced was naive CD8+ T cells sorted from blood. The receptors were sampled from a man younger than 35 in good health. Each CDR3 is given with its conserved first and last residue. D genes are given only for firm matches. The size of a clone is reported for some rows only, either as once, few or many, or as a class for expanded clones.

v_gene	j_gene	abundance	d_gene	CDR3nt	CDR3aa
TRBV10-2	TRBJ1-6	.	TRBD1	TGCGCCAGCAGCAATGGACAGGCGGGTTCACCCCTCCACTTT	CASSNGQAGSPLHF
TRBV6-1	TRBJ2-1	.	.	TGTGCCAGCAGTGCCTCCCTCACAGGAGCGGTTTCCTACAATGAGCAGTTCTTC	CASSASLTGAVSYNEQFF
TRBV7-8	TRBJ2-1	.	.	TGTGCCAGCAGCTTAGGCCACAATGAGCAGTTCTTC	CASSLGHNEQFF
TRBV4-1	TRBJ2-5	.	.	TGCGCCAGCAGCCAAGTAGGGGCCCAAGAGACCCAGTACTTC	CASSQVGAQETQYF
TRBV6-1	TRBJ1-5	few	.	TGTGCCAGCAGTGATACAGGCACGAATCAGCCCCAGCATTTT	CASSDTGTNQPQHF
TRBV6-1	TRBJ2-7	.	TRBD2	TGTGCCAGCTTACTCTGGGGGACTAGATCCTACGAGCAGTACTTC	CASLLWGTRSYEQYF
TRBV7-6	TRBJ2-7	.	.	TGTGCCAGCAGCTTTGGGAGGGGGACCTACGAGCAGTACTTC	CASSFGRGTYEQYF
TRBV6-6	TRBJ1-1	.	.	TGTGCCAGCAGTTACTCGTGGCAGGGGAACACTGAAGCTTTCTTT	CASSYSWQGNTEAFF
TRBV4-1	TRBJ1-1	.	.	TGCGCCAGCAGCCAAGTTCTCGGGGGCGGGAACACTGAAGCTTTCTTT	CASSQVLGGGNTEAFF
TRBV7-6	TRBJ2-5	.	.	TGTGCCAGCAGCCCCCTCGAGGGAGTAGAGACCCAGTACTTC	CASSPLEGVETQYF
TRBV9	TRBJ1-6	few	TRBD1	TGTGCCAGCAGCCGTATTAGGGACAGGGGGTATTCACCCCTCCACTTT	CASSRIRDRGYSPLHF
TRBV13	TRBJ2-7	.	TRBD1	TGTGCCAGCAGCCTGGGACAGGGGGGGGACGAGCAGTACTTC	CASSLGQGGDEQYF
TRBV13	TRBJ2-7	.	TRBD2	TGTGCCAGCAGCTACGGGACTAGCGGACCCTACGAGCAGTACTTC	CASSYGTSGPYEQYF
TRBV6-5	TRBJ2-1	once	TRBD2	TGTGCCAGCAGTTACATCCTAGCGGGTTACAATGAGCAGTTCTTC	CASSYILAGYNEQFF
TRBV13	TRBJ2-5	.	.	TGTGCCAGCAGCTTGGACCAGCGTCGGGAGACCCAGTACTTC	CASSLDQRRETQYF
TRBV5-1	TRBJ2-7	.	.	TGCGCCAGCAGCTTGTCATGGGACTACGAGCAGTACTTC	CASSLSWDYEQYF
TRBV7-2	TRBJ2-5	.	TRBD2	TGTGCCAGCAGCACCGGGACTAGCGGGAGTTTGGAGACCCAGTACTTC	CASSTGTSGSLETQYF
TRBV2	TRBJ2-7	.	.	TGTGCCAGCAATCCAGGGGATCGGGAGCAGTACTTC	CASNPGDREQYF
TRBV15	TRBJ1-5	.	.	TGTGCCACCAGCAGAGTACCTCTTTCTCAGCCCCAGCATTTT	CATSRVPLSQPQHF
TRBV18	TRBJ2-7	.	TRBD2	TGTGCCAGCTCACCACCGGGAGGGGTTGGCTCCTACGAGCAGTACTTC	CASSPPGGVGSYEQYF
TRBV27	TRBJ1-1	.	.	TGTGCCAGCAGTTTATTGGTGGGAGTGAACACTGAAGCTTTCTTT	CASSLLVGVNTEAFF
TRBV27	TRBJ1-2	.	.	TGTGCCAGCAGTTTATCGGCGGGGACGACCTATGGCTACACCTTC	CASSLSAGTTYGYTF
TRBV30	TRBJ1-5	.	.	TGTGCCTGGAGTTCAGGGTTAGGCAATCAGCCCCAGCATTTT	CAWSSGLGNQPQHF
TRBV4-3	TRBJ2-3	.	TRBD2	TGCGCCAGCAGCCAAGATTGGACTAGCGGGAGCGGGAAAGATACGCAGTATTTT	CASSQDWTSGSGKDTQYF
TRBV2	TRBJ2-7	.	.	TGTGCCAGCAGTGACAGGGATAAATCCTACGAGCAGTACTTC	CASSDRDKSYEQYF
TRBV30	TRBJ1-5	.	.	TGTGCCTGGGACCCTGGGACCGGTGGCAATCAGCCCCAGCATTTT	CAWDPGTGGNQPQHF
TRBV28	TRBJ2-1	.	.	TGTGCCAGCAGTTTACAAACAGGTGACTCCTACAATGAGCAGTTCTTC	CASSLQTGDSYNEQFF
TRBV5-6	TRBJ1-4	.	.	TGTGCCAGCAGCTCCCGGACTCTGGTAGGGACTAATGAAAAACTGTTTTTT	CASSSRTLVGTNEKLFF
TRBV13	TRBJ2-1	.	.	TGTGCCAGCAGCACTCACGGTGCCGGCCCGGGGAATGAGCAGTTCTTC	CASSTHGAGPGNEQFF
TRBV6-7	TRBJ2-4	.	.	TGTGCCAGCAGTGGGAAAAACATTCAGTACTTC	CASSGKNIQYF
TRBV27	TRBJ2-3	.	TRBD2	TGTGCCAGCAGTTTGGGGGCAGGAGCGGGAGTTGGGACAGATACGCAGTATTTT	CASSLGAGAGVGTDTQYF
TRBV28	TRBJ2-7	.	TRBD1	TGTGCCAGCGGACAGGGCCGGGCCTACGAGCAGTACTTC	CASGQGRAYEQYF
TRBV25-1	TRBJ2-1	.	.	TGTGCCAGCACGGGTATGGGCCCGCAGTTCTTC	CASTGMGPQFF
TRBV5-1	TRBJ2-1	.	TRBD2	TGCGCCAGCAGCCCCCGAGCGGGAGCGGGAGGGGATGAGCAGTTCTTC	CASSPRAGAGGDEQFF
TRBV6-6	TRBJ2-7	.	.	TGTGCCAGCAGTTACTCGGGTAGCGGACGCTACGAGCAGTACTTC	CASSYSGSGRYEQYF
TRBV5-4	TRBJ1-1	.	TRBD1	TGTGCCAGCAGCTCCATGGCAGGGGGGCGGAACACTGAAGCTTTCTTT	CASSSMAGGRNTEAFF
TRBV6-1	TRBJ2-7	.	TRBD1	TGTGCCAGCAGAGGGGGCTGGGACGAGCAGTACTTC	CASRGGWDEQYF
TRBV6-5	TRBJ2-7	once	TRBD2	TGTGCCAGCAGTTACGAAGCGGGGTTACCCTACGAGCAGTACTTC	CASSYEAGLPYEQYF
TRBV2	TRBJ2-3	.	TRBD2	TGTGCCAGCAGGGACTGGGGGGGTACAGATACGCAGTATTTT	CASRDWGGTDTQYF
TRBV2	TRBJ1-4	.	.	TGTGCCAGCAGTGGAGGGTTTTCAAGTGAAAAACTGTTTTTT	CASSGGFSSEKLFF
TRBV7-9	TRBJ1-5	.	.	TGTGCCAGCAGCTTAGGGACAGAAGGCAATCAGCCCCAGCATTTT	CASSLGTEGNQPQHF
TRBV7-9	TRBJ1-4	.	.	TGTGCCAGCACCCGGCTATACGAATTGGGGGAAAAACTGTTTTTT	CASTRLYELGEKLFF
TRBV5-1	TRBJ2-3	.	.	TGCGCCAGCAGCCCTTCGGCCGGCACAGATACGCAGTATTTT	CASSPSAGTDTQYF
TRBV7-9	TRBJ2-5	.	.	TGTGCCAGCAGCGAAAGACAGCCCCAAGAGACCCAGTACTTC	CASSERQPQETQYF
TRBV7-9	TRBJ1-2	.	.	TGTGCCAGCAGCCAGACAGGTGACTATGGCTACACCTTC	CASSQTGDYGYTF
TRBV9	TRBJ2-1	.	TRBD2	TGTGCCAGCAGCGGCCCTAGCGGGAGTAAGGACAATGAGCAGTTCTTC	CASSGPSGSKDNEQFF
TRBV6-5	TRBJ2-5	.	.	TGTGCCAGCAGCCCGGGGGGCAGGGGAGAGACCCAGTACTTC	CASSPGGRGETQYF
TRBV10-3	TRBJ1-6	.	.	TGTGCCATCAGTGGGGGGGATTCACCCCTCCACTTT	CAISGGDSPLHF